The present T cell receptor beta chain was sequenced within a study of blood T cell repertoires in COVID-19. Sequenced by immunoSEQ multiplex PCR; TCRdb stores in-frame clones only, minus some. The sample lists about 74,000 clones, roughly 84% occurring once. This CDR3 region has 14 residues. Germline V gene sequence: CDR1 KGHDR, CDR2 SFDVKD. With 5 bases clipped from V and 12 bases from J, the junction kept 12 bases outside the gene matches. The sample consisted of peripheral blood. The V call is TRBV24-1, the J call TRBJ2-1, with TRBD2 identical over 7 bases. This clonotype originated in a woman aged 80 or older with active or convalescent COVID-19. For the CDR3, the DNA is TGTGCCACCAGTGGAGGGGCGGGGGTGTTGTTGCAGTTCTTC. Its translation: CATSGGAGVLLQFF.